This TCR beta chain was recovered during a study of shared clonotypes between healthy human individuals (dated by TCRdb to 2018 to 2021). For context, the study as a whole: The cohort included three men and two women between 18 and 49 years of age. For each donor, CD4 naive and CD4 memory were each given three plates, CD8 naive was given two plates, and CD8 memory was given one plate. Blood TCR repertoires of about 5 healthy adults were deeply sequenced to estimate repertoire size and the extent of clonotype sharing between individuals. To increase sequencing depth and limit assay-specific biases, TCR repertoire library preparation and sequencing were carried out by different laboratories using diverse techniques. Between about 0.9 and 10 billion PBMCs per donor were obtained by leukapheresis.

Healthy HIV-negative adults with no recently reported acute infections or vaccinations were included as donors. All donors were Caucasian adults living in Nashville, Tennessee, USA. CD4+ T cells were enriched through magnetic negative selection, after which naive cells were positively selected on CD45RA and the remaining negative fraction served as the memory subset. After blood collection by leukapheresis, PBMCs were isolated using Ficoll-Histopaque density gradient centrifugation and then cryopreserved in the vapor phase of liquid nitrogen. Analytical flow cytometry was used to check the purity and quantity of every magnetically sorted T cell population. Each sorted fraction had its genomic DNA isolated and then quantified by UV absorbance on a Nanodrop 2000c. Compared with germline, V lacks 1 base and J lacks 2 bases; bases without a gene match: 6. From cysteine to phenylalanine, the CDR3 is 17 amino acids long. Only the CDR3 DNA is retained, 51 bases long and in frame from the first base.

This clone appeared a single time. Its antigen is currently not known. No quality values exist for individual bases; no much larger clone is one base distant. Overall results and qualifications from the work: Even with the large sequencing depth, rarefaction of the sorted-subset datasets indicated that sequencing was incomplete. Naive subsets generally had larger estimated clonotype richness than memory subsets. Pairwise subsampling led to the expectation that sequencing depth would affect the degree of clonotype sharing among donors. Only blood was sampled, and tissue TCR repertoires likely differ from those in blood. Because the study included a small number of donors, the genetic and exposure-history diversity represented was limited. Higher generation probabilities were observed for clonotypes shared by all four sorted-subset donors than for non-shared clonotypes. Across a handful of donors, around 5% of naive CD4, roughly 3.4% of naive CD8, about 2% of memory CD4, and 0.4% to 0.45% of memory CD8 clonotypes were shared.

Using the deep immunoSEQ assay, TCR CDR3 regions were amplified from genomic DNA by multiplex PCR. For each cell subset, the extracted genomic DNA was distributed evenly across all wells of several immunoSEQ 96-well plates, and each plate served as one replicate. For sorted subsets, approximately 190 ng genomic DNA, equal to tens of thousands of T cell genomes, was loaded into each replicate PCR. Purified libraries were quantified with a Qubit 3.0 fluorometer, sized on a Bioanalyzer 2100, and re-quantified with the KAPA Library Quantification kit. Every immunoSEQ 96-well plate was sequenced on a dedicated single-read 150-cycle Illumina NextSeq 550 flow cell. Per the source publication's procedure: Because only junctional sequences without quality scores were contained in the immunoSEQ output, filtering matching that applied to full-length reads could not be performed. Sequences were annotated with PyIR, a Python wrapper for IgBLAST v1.9, and V/J genes and CDR3 were assigned using IMGT germline references. Any read was removed if the V/J assignment was weak (E-value above 1e-6), the CDR3 was missing, or the read contained stop codons, out-of-frame junctions, or ambiguous translated residues. A V3J clonotype was defined by an identical inferred V gene, J gene, and CDR3 amino acid sequence. Percentage overlap between repertoires was computed as shared unique clonotypes divided by the size of the smaller repertoire. Richness of each repertoire was evaluated using RTK rarefaction, the Chao1 estimator, and Recon v2.1 estimates of unobserved clonotypes. For all TCRbeta clonotypes obtained by the gDNA method from several donors, generation probabilities were computed with OLGA. Not all clones reach the TCRdb copy of this immuneACCESS table, which keeps in-frame sequences only. Checked studies attribute under half of the gap to unresolved V genes and leave the rest unexplained. V and J calls and clone size are as listed in that table; D and trimming were resolved from the DNA. In this sample the table shows roughly 2.6 million clones, roughly 92% of which occur a single time. The top ten clones comprise over 0.12% of the sample.

The sequence derives from a man aged 18-30 years in good health. The sample was naive CD4+ T cells sorted from blood. Reading the label with the study, this specimen's cell subset or site is: CD45RA+ positively selected. This receptor chain uses TRBV5-3 and TRBJ1-2, and 12 junction bases match TRBD1. TRBV5-3 is sorted into the ORF group, with uncertain function. The CDR3 is CARSLRDRGQINYGYTF. The DNA is TGTGCCAGAAGCTTGAGGGACAGGGGGCAAATAAACTATGGCTACACCTTC.